One sample yielded the 5 T cell receptor beta chains listed below, sequenced in a study of OX40 agonist ivuxolimab in advanced cancers. Sequenced by immunoSEQ multiplex PCR; TCRdb stores in-frame clones only, minus some. The data contain about 79,000 clones, about 94% of them seen just once; the ten biggest clones take up 9.6%. Sample: CD4+ or CD8+ T cells sorted from blood, taken in a trial of the OX40 agonist ivuxolimab. The receptors were gathered from an adult with an advanced solid tumor such as melanoma, head and neck, liver or kidney cancer.

The chain combines TRBV5-1 with TRBJ1-2; 8 bases align to TRBD1. The CDR3 runs 14 residues. Losses at the gene ends were 2 bases for V and 10 bases for J; bases not matched to a gene: 10. Germline V lookup: CDR1 SGHRS, CDR2 YFSETQ. The CDR3, as DNA: TGCGCCAGCAGCTTTAAAAGAGGACAGGGAAACTACACCTTC. As protein: CASSFKRGQGNYTF.

The chain joins TRBV7-3 to TRBJ1-1, with TRBD1 matching over 9 bases. Per germline, CDR1 SGHTA and CDR2 FQGTGA. This CDR3 comprises 14 residues. Trimming removed 5 bases from V and 10 bases from J; junction bases left unmatched: 11. CDR3 sequence reads: CASSPTDRGERAFF. As DNA, the CDR3 is TGTGCCAGCAGCCCGACCGACAGGGGGGAAAGAGCTTTCTTT.

The chain has TRBV18 and TRBJ2-1, with D uncertain. V was clipped by 6 bases and J by 5 bases, with 5 bases between them. CDR1 and CDR2 (germline): KGHSH, LQKENI. The CDR3 totals 11 residues. CDR3 nucleotide sequence: TGTGCCAGCTCCACTAACAATGAGCAGTTCTTC. Encoded protein: CASSTNNEQFF.

This chain uses TRBV29-1 with TRBJ2-5; 8 positions match TRBD2. Germline V gene lookup returns CDR1 SQVTM and CDR2 ANQGSEA. The CDR3 is made up of 16 amino acids. V trimming: 0 bases; J trimming: 2 bases; junction bases outside the gene matches: 8. In nucleotides, the CDR3 is TGCAGCGTTGAAGATTACGGCGGGGGGCCTCAAGAGACCCAGTACTTC. Translated, it gives CSVEDYGGGPQETQYF.

V gene TRBV7-3 combines with J gene TRBJ2-7; D might be TRBD1 (6 bases). V was cut by 5 bases and J by 2 bases, with 13 bases left in between. The germline CDR1 and CDR2 sequences are SGHTA and FQGTGA. The CDR3 loop spans 14 amino acids. The CDR3: CASSPGQFPYEQYF. The CDR3 nucleotides are TGTGCCAGCAGCCCAGGACAGTTCCCCTACGAGCAGTACTTC.